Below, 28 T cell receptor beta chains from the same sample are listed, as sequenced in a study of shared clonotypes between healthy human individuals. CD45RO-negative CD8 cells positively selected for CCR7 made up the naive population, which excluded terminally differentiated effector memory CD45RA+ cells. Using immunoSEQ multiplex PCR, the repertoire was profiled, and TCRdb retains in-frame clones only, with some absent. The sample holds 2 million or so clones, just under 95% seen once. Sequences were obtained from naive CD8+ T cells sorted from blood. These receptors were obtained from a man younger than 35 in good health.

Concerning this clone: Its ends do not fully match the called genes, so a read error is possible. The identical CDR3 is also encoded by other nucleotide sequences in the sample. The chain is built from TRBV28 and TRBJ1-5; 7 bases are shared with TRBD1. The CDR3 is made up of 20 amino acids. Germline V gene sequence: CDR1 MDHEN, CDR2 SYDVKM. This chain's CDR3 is CASSLAFNRGQIRTYQPQHF. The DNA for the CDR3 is TGCGCCAGCAGCTTGGCGTTTAACAGGGGTCAGATCCGAACGTATCAGCCCCAGCATTTT. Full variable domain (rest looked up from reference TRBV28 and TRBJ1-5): DVKVTQSSRYLVKRTGEKVFLECVQDMDHENMFWYRQDPGLGLRLIYFSYDVKMKEKGDIPEGYSVSREKKERFSLILESASTNQTSMYLCASSLAFNRGQIRTYQPQHFGDGTRLSIL.

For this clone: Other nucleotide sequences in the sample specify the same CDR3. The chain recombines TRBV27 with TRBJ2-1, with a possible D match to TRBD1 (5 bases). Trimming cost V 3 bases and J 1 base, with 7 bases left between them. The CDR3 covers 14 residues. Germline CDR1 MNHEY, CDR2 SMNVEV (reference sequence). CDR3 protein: CASSFTGSYNEQFF. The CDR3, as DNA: TGTGCCAGCAGTTTCACAGGTTCCTACAATGAGCAGTTCTTC.

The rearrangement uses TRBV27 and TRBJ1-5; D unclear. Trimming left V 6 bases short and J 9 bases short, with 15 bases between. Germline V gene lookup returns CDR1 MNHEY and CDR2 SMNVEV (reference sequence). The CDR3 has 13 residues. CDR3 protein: CASSPTREWPQHF. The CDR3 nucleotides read TGTGCCAGCAGCCCTACGCGGGAATGGCCCCAGCATTTT.

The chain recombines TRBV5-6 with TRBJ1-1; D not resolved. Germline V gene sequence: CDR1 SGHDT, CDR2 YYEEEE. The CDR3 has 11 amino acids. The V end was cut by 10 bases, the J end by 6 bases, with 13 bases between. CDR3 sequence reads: CAPLPGAEAFF. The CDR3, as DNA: TGTGCCCCCTTGCCGGGCGCTGAAGCTTTCTTT.

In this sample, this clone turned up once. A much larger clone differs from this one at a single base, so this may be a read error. The CDR3 is CASSDYEQYF. DNA for the CDR3: TGTGCCAGCAGCGACTACGAGCAGTACTTC. The J gene is TRBJ2-7, the V gene TRBV6-6; D unresolved. Germline-derived CDR1 and CDR2 are MNHNY and SVGAGI (reference sequence). Between the trimmed V and J ends, which lost 6 bases and 3 bases, there was a span of 3 bases. This CDR3 has 10 residues.

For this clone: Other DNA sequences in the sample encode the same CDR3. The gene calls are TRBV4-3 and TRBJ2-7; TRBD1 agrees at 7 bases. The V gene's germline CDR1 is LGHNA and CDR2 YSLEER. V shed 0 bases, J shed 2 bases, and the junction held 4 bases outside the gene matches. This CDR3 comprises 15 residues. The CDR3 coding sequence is TGCGCCAGCAGCCAAGACCGGACAGGAACCTACGAGCAGTACTTC. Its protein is CASSQDRTGTYEQYF.

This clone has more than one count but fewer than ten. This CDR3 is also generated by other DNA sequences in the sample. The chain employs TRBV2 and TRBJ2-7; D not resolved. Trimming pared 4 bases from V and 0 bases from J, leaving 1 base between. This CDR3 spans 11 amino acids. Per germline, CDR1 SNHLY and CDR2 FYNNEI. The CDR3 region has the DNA TGTGCCAGCAGTGTCTCCTACGAGCAGTACTTC. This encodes CASSVSYEQYF.

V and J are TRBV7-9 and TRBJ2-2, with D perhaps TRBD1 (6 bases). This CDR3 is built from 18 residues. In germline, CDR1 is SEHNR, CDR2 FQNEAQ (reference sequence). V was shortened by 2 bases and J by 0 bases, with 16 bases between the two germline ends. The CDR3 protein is CASSLLGSNRANTGELFF. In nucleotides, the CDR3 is TGTGCCAGCAGCTTACTTGGTAGCAACAGGGCGAACACCGGGGAGCTGTTTTTT.

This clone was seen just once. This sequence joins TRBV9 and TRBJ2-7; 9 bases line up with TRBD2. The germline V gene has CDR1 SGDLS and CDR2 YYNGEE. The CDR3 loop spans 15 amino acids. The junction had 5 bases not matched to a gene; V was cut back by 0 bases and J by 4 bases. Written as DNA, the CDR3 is TGTGCCAGCAGCGTAGGCGGGGGGGCTTGGTACGAGCAGTACTTC. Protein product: CASSVGGGAWYEQYF.

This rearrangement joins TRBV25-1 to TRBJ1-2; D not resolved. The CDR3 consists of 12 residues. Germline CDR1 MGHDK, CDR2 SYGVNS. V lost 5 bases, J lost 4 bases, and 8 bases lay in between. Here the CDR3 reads CASSIGPYGYTF. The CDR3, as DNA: TGTGCCAGCAGTATAGGGCCCTATGGCTACACCTTC.

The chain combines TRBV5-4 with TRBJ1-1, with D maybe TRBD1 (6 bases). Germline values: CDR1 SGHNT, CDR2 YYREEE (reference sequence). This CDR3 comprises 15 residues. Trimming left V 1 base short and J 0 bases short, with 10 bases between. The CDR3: CASSLSGALNTEAFF. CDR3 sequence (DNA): TGTGCCAGCAGCTTGTCGGGGGCGTTGAACACTGAAGCTTTCTTT.

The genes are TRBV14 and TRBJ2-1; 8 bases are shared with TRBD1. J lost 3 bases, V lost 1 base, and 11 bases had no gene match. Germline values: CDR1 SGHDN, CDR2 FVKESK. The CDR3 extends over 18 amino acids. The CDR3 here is CASSQGLLTGEFYNEQFF. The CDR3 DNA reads TGTGCCAGCAGCCAAGGGCTCCTGACAGGGGAATTCTACAATGAGCAGTTCTTC.

The CDR3 DNA follows: TGTGCCAGCAGTGACGGGGGGGCGCCCGAGCAGTACTTC. Translation: CASSDGGAPEQYF. This chain joins TRBV6-1 and TRBJ2-7, with TRBD2 identical over 8 bases. The germline gives CDR1 MNHNS, CDR2 SASEGT. Germline trimming cut 3 bases from V and 6 bases from J; bases unmatched to any gene: 4. The length of the CDR3 is 13 residues.

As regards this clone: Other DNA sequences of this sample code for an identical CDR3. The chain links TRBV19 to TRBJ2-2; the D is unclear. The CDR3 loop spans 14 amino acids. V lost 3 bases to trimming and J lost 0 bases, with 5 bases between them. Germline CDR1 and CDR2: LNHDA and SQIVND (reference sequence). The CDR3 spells CASSISANTGELFF. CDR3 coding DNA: TGTGCCAGTAGTATTTCTGCGAACACCGGGGAGCTGTTTTTT.

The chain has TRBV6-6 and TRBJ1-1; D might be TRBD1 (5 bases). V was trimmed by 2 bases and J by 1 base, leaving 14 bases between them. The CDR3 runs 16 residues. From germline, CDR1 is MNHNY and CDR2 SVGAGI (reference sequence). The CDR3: CASSYPTVGTNTEAFF. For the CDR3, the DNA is TGTGCCAGCAGTTACCCGACCGTGGGGACGAACACTGAAGCTTTCTTT.

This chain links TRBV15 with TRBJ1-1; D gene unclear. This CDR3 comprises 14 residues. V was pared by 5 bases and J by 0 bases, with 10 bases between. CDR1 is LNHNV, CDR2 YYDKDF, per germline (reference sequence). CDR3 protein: CATSSNTMNTEAFF. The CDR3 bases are TGTGCCACCAGCTCAAACACCATGAACACTGAAGCTTTCTTT.

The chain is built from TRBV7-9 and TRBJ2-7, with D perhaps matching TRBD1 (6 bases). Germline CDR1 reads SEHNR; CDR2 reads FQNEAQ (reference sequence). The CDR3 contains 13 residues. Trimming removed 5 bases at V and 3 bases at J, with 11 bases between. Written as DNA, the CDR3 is TGTGCCAGCAGCCGGGACACTAACTACGAGCAGTACTTC. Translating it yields CASSRDTNYEQYF.

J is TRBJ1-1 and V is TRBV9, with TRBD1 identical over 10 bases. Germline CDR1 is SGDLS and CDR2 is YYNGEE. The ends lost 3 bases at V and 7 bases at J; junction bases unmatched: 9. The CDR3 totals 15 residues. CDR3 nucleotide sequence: TGTGCCAGCAGCGGTCCCGGGACAGGGGTCAGTGAAGCTTTCTTT. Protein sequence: CASSGPGTGVSEAFF.

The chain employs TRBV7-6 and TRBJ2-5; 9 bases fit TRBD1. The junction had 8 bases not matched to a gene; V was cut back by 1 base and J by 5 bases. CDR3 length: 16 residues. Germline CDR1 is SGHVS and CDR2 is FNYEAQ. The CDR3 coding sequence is TGTGCCAGCAGCTTAGGCCCCGGACAGGGGAGGGAGACCCAGTACTTC. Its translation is CASSLGPGQGRETQYF.

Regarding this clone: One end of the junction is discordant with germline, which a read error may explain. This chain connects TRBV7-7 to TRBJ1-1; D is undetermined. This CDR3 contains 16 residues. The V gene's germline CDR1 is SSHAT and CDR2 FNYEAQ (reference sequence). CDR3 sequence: CASSCNYLIRNTEAFF. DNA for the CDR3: TGTGCTAGCAGCTGCAACTATCTGATCAGGAACACTGAAGCTTTCTTT.

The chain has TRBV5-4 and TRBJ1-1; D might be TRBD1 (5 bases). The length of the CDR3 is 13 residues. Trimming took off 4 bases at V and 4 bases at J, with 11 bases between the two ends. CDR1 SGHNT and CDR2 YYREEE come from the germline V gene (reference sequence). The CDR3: CASSPPGVTEAFF. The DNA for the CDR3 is TGTGCCAGCAGCCCCCCGGGGGTCACTGAAGCTTTCTTT. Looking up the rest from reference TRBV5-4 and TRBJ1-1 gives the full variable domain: ETGVTQSPTHLIKTRGQQVTLRCSSQSGHNTVSWYQQALGQGPQFIFQYYREEENGRGNFPPRFSGLQFPNYSSELNVNALELDDSALYLCASSPPGVTEAFFGQGTRLTVV.

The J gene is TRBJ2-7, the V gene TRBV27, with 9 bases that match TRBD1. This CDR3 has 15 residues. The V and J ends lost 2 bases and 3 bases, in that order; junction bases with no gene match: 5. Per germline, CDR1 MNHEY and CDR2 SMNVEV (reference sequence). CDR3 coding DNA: TGTGCCAGCAGTTTAGTTGGGACAGGGATCTACGAGCAGTACTTC. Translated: CASSLVGTGIYEQYF.

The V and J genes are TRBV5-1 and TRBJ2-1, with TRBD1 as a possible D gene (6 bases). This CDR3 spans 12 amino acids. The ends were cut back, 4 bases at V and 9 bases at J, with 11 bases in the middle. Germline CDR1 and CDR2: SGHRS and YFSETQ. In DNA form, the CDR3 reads TGCGCCAGCAGCCGCATGGACAGTGAGCAGTTCTTC. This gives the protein CASSRMDSEQFF.

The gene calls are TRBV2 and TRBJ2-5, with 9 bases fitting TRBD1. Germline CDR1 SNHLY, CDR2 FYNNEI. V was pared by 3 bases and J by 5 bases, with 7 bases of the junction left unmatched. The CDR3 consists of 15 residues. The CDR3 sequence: CASSENRGRLETQYF. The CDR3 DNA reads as TGTGCCAGCAGTGAGAACAGGGGGCGCTTGGAGACCCAGTACTTC.

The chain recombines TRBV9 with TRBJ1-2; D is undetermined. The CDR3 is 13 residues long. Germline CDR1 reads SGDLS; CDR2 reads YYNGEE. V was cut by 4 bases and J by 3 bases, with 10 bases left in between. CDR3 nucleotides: TGTGCCAGCAGCTCCGAAGGGTACTATGGCTACACCTTC. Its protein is CASSSEGYYGYTF. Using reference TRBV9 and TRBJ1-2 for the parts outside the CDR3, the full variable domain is DSGVTQTPKHLITATGQRVTLRCSPRSGDLSVYWYQQSLDQGLQFLIQYYNGEERAKGNILERFSAQQFPDLHSELNLSSLELGDSALYFCASSSEGYYGYTFGSGTRLTVV.

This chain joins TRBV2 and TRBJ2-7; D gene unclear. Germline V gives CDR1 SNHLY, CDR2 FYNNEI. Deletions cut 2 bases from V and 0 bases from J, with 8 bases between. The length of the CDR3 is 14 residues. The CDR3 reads CASSERGVSYEQYF. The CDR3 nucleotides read TGTGCCAGCAGTGAACGTGGGGTCTCCTACGAGCAGTACTTC. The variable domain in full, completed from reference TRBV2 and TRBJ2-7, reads EPEVTQTPSHQVTQMGQEVILRCVPISNHLYFYWYRQILGQKVEFLVSFYNNEISEKSEIFDDQFSVERPDGSNFTLKIRSTKLEDSAMYFCASSERGVSYEQYFGPGTRLTVT.

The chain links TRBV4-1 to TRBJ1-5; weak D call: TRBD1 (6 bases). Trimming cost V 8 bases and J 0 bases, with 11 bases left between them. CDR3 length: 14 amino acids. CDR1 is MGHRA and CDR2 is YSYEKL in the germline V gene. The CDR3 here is CASGQRGSNQPQHF. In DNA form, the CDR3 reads TGCGCCAGCGGACAGCGGGGTAGCAATCAGCCCCAGCATTTT.

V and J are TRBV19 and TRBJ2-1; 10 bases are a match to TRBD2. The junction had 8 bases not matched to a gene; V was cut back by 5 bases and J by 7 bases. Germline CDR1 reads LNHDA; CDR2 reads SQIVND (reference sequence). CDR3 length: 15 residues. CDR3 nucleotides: TGTGCCAGTAGTCCCACCCCGACTAGCGGGAATGAGCAGTTCTTC. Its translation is CASSPTPTSGNEQFF.